The sequence of this T cell receptor beta chain was determined in a study of early T cells in non-severe SARS-CoV-2 infection. Turning to the study itself: Sequencing input comprised bulk RNA from unsorted whole blood; chain pairing was not available. General study points: Clonotype matching in VDJdb favored anti-spike CD8 responses and did not capture private and CD4 specificities.

The germline gives CDR1 SGDLS, CDR2 YYNGEE. Trimming pared 3 bases from V and 5 bases from J, leaving 12 bases between. This CDR3 contains 15 residues. About this clonotype: The antigen remains unidentified.

In the library, individual cDNA molecules carried attached unique molecular identifiers. TCRdb reprocessed the 5' RACE reads with MiXCR, giving one entry per CDR3 protein. The sample has fewer than 35,000 distinct CDR3 sequences, about 8.2% seen once. The TCR was taken from an adult who was a healthcare worker with PCR-confirmed SARS-CoV-2 infection or an uninfected control (not recorded which). Sample: whole blood. The chain joins TRBV9 to TRBJ1-6, with D uncertain. In DNA, the CDR3 is TGTGCCAGCAGCGCCACCCCGACCGATAATTCACCCCTCCACTTT. As protein: CASSATPTDNSPLHF. Full variable domain (missing parts from reference TRBV9 and TRBJ1-6): DSGVTQTPKHLITATGQRVTLRCSPRSGDLSVYWYQQSLDQGLQFLIQYYNGEERAKGNILERFSAQQFPDLHSELNLSSLELGDSALYFCASSATPTDNSPLHFGNGTRLTVT.